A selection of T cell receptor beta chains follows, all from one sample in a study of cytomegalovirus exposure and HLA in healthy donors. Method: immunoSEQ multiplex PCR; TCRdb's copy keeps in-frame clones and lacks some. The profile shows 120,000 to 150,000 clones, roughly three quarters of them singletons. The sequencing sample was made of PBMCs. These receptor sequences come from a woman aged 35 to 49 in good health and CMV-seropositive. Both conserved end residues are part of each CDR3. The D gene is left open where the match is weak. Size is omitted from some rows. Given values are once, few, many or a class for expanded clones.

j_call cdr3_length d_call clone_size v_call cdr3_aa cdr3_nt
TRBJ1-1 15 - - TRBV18 CASSPPQVEVREAFF TGTGCCAGCTCACCACCACAGGTCGAAGTTCGTGAAGCTTTCTTT
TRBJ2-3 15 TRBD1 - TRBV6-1 CASGPGQGMTDTQYF TGTGCCAGCGGACCGGGACAGGGGATGACAGATACGCAGTATTTT
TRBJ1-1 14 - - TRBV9 CASTRGWQDTEAFF TGTGCCAGCACCCGGGGGTGGCAGGACACTGAAGCTTTCTTT
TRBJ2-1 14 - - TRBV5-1 CASSLEPTYNEQFF TGCGCCAGCAGCTTGGAGCCGACATACAATGAGCAGTTCTTC
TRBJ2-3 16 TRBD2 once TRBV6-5 CASSLRAGGPTDTQYF TGTGCCAGCAGTTTGCGGGCGGGGGGGCCGACAGATACGCAGTATTTT
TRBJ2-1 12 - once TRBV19 CATSLGGNEQFF TGTGCCACTTCCCTAGGAGGCAATGAGCAGTTCTTC
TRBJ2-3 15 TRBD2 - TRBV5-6 CASSLGASGTDTQYF TGTGCCAGCAGCTTGGGGGCTAGCGGGACGGATACGCAGTATTTT
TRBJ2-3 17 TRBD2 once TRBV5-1 CASSLDSSGGAPDTQYF TGCGCCAGCAGCTTGGATTCTAGCGGGGGGGCACCGGATACGCAGTATTTT
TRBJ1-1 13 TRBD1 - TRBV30 CAWGGTGPIEAFF TGTGCCTGGGGAGGGACAGGACCTATAGAAGCTTTCTTT
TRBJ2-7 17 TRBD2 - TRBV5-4 CASSLMGGFSTNREQYF TGTGCCAGCAGCTTGATGGGGGGGTTCTCGACTAACCGCGAGCAGTACTTC
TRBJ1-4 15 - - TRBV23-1 CASSHGQPCPEKLFF TGCGCCAGCAGTCATGGACAGCCTTGCCCTGAAAAACTGTTTTTT
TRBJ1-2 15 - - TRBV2 CASTTDSFLNYGYTF TGTGCCAGCACCACAGACAGCTTTCTTAACTATGGCTACACCTTC
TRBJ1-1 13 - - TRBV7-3 CASSPGSLLAAFF TGTGCCAGCAGCCCCGGGTCTCTCTTGGCGGCTTTCTTT
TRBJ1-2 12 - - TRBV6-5 CASRKQSYGYTF TGTGCCAGCAGAAAACAGTCGTATGGCTACACCTTC
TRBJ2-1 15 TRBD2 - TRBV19 CASETSGGVLYEQFF TGTGCCAGTGAGACTAGCGGGGGGGTGCTCTATGAGCAGTTCTTC
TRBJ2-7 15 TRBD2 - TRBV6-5 CASSYLREGHYEQYF TGTGCCAGCAGTTATTTGAGGGAGGGTCACTACGAGCAGTACTTC
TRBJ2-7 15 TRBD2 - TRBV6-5 CASSNSGLLISEQYF TGTGCCAGCAGTAACTCGGGACTACTAATCTCCGAGCAGTACTTC
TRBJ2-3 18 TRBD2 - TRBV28 CASSLSLAGAWNTDTQYF TGTGCCAGCAGTTTATCCCTAGCGGGGGCTTGGAACACAGATACGCAGTATTTT
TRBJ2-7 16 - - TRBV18 CASSPPFGESSYEQYF TGTGCCAGCTCACCACCGTTCGGGGAAAGCTCCTACGAGCAGTACTTC
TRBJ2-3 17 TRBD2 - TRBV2 CARTRRGLADSTDTQYF TGTGCCAGGACTAGACGGGGACTAGCGGATAGCACAGATACGCAGTATTTT
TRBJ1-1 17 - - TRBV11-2 CASSFRQSIVMNTEAFF TGTGCCAGCAGCTTCCGACAGTCAATCGTTATGAACACTGAAGCTTTCTTT
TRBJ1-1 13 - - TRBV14 CASSLSVNTEAFF TGTGCCAGCAGCCTAAGCGTGAACACTGAAGCTTTCTTT
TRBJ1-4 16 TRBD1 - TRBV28 CASSGIPGQEGEKLFF TGTGCCAGCAGTGGAATACCGGGACAGGAAGGTGAAAAACTGTTTTTT
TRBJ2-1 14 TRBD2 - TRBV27 CATKLAGVYNEQFF TGTGCCACCAAACTAGCGGGGGTGTACAATGAGCAGTTCTTC
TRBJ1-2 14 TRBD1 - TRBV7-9 CASSLDHRGQGYTF TGTGCCAGCAGCTTAGACCACAGGGGGCAGGGCTACACCTTC
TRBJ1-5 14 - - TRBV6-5 CASRPGNSNQPQHF TGTGCCAGCAGGCCAGGGAATAGCAATCAGCCCCAGCATTTT
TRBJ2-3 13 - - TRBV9 CASSVERGDTQYF TGTGCCAGCAGCGTAGAAAGGGGAGATACGCAGTATTTT
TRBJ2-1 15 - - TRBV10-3 CAISEAGMVYNEQFF TGTGCCATCAGTGAGGCGGGGATGGTCTACAATGAGCAGTTCTTC
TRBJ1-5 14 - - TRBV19 CASSPVTANQPQHF TGTGCCAGTAGTCCTGTCACAGCTAATCAGCCCCAGCATTTT
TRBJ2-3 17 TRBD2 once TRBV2 CASRALIGGGSTDTQYF TGTGCCAGCAGGGCTCTTATCGGGGGGGGTAGCACAGATACGCAGTATTTT
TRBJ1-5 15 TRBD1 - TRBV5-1 CASPTGTGTGQPQHF TGCGCCAGCCCAACCGGGACAGGGACCGGTCAGCCCCAGCATTTT
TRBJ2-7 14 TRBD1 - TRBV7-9 CSSSPDRGAVEQYF TGTTCCAGCAGCCCCGACAGGGGAGCGGTCGAGCAGTACTTC
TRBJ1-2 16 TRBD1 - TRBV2 CASSLISDRQGYGYTF TGTGCCAGCAGCTTAATCTCTGACAGACAGGGCTACGGCTACACCTTC
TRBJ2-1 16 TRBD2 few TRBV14 CASSQWQAGGNNEQFF TGTGCCAGCAGCCAGTGGCAAGCGGGGGGGAACAATGAGCAGTTCTTC
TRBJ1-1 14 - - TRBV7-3 CASSQPQGDTEAFF TGTGCCAGCAGCCAGCCACAGGGAGACACTGAAGCTTTCTTT
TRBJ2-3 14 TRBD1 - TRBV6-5 CASLPGQGTDTQYF TGTGCCAGTCTTCCGGGACAGGGGACCGATACGCAGTATTTT
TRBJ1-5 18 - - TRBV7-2 CASSFRGGTTSSNQPQHF TGTGCCAGCAGCTTCAGGGGAGGGACGACCTCTAGCAATCAGCCCCAGCATTTT
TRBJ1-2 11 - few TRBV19 CASNSYYGYTF TGTGCCAGTAACAGTTACTATGGCTACACCTTC
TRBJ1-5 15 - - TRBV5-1 CASSLDSWGNQPQHF TGCGCCAGCAGCTTGGACAGTTGGGGCAATCAGCCCCAGCATTTT
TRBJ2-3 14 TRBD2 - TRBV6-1 CANALAGSTDTQYF TGTGCCAACGCCCTAGCGGGGAGCACAGATACGCAGTATTTT
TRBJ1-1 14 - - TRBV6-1 CASSDRLTGTEAFF TGTGCCAGCAGTGACAGACTGACAGGCACTGAAGCTTTCTTT
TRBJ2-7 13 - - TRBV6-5 CASRDPEDYEQYF TGTGCCAGCAGGGATCCCGAGGATTACGAGCAGTACTTC
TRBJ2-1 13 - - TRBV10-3 CAISESLAREQFF TGTGCCATCAGTGAGTCACTAGCCCGAGAGCAGTTCTTC
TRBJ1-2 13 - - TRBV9 CASSRQDHYGYTF TGTGCCAGCAGCAGACAGGACCACTATGGCTACACCTTC